One T cell receptor (beta chain) is described in this entry. The data are from a study of graft-versus-host responses after intestinal transplantation. TCRdb's table, derived via immunoSEQ multiplex PCR, lists solely in-frame clones and lacks some. The sample consists of about 60,000 clones, roughly 89% of them appearing once. CDR1 and CDR2 (germline): ENHRY, SYGVKD. This CDR3 is built from 12 residues. Trimming removed 11 bases at V and 1 base at J, with 9 bases between. Graft tissue was processed to release intraepithelial and lamina propria lymphocytes. This clonotype originated in a human patient who received an intestinal transplant, so some T cells may come from the graft donor. Sequencing was performed on ileum tissue, taken less than 400 days after transplant. The V and J genes are TRBV10-3 and TRBJ1-5; no definite D call. Written as DNA, the CDR3 is TGTGCCCTAGGTGACAGCAATCAGCCCCAGCATTTT. It translates to CALGDSNQPQHF.